This TCR beta chain came from a study of T cell responses to AZD1222 COVID-19 vaccine. Germline V gene data show CDR1 as LGHDT and CDR2 as YNNKEL (reference sequence). V dropped 2 bases and J dropped 7 bases, with 9 bases sitting between them. This CDR3 contains 13 residues. Clones were read by immunoSEQ multiplex PCR, and TCRdb kept only the in-frame ones, dropping some. The table has approximately 140,000 clones, just under 95% seen once; the top ten hold roughly 1%. J is TRBJ1-5 and V is TRBV3-1 (or the pseudogene TRBV3-2), with D perhaps matching TRBD1 (5 bases). The origin of this receptor is an adult who received the AZD1222 COVID-19 vaccine. The sequencing here drew on peripheral blood, taken 28 days after the second AZD1222 dose. The CDR3 DNA sequence: TGTGCCAGCAGCCAAAGTGGGGACCAGCCCCAGCATTTT. Protein: CASSQSGDQPQHF.